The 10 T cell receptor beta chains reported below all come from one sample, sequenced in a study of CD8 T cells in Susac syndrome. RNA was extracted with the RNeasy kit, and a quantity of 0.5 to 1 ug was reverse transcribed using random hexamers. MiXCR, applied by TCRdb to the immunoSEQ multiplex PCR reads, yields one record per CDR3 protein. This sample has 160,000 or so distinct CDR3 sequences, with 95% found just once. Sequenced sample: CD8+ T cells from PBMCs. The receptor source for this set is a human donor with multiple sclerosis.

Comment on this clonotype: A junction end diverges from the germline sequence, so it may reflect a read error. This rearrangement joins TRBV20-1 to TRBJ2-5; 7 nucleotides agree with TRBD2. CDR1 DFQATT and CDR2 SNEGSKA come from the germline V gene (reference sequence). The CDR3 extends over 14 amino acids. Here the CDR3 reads CSAIHRDYQEPQYF. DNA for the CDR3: TGCAGTGCCATCCACCGGGACTACCAAGAGCCCCAGTACTTC.

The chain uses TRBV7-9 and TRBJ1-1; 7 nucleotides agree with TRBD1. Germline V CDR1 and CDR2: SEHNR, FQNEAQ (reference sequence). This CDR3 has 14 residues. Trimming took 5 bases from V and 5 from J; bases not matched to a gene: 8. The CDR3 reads CASSTPGTATEAFF. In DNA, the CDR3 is TGTGCCAGCAGCACCCCCGGGACAGCAACTGAAGCTTTCTTT.

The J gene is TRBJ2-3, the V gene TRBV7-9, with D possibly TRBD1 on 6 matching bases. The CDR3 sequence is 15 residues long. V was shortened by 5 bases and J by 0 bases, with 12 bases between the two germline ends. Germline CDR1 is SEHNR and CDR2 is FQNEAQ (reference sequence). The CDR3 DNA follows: TGTGCCAGCAGCGACCCAGGGACAAGCACAGATACGCAGTATTTT. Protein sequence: CASSDPGTSTDTQYF.

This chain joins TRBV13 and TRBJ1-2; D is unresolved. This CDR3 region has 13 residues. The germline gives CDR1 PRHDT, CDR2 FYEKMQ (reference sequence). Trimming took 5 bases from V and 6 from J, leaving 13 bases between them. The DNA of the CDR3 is TGTGCCAGCAGCGACTGGGAGGCCCATGGCTACACCTTC. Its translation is CASSDWEAHGYTF.

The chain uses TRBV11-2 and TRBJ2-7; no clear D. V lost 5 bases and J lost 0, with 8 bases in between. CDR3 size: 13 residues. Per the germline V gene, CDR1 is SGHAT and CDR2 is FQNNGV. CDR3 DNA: TGTGCCAGCAGCCCGTACGCCTCCTACGAGCAGTACTTC. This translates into CASSPYASYEQYF.

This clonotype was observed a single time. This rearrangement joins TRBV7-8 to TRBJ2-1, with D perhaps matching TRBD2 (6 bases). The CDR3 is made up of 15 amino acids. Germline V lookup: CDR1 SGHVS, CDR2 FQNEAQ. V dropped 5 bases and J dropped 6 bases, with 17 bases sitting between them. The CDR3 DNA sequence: TGTGCCAGCAGCGGGCACTGGGGAGGTGGCAATGAGCAGTTCTTC. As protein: CASSGHWGGGNEQFF.

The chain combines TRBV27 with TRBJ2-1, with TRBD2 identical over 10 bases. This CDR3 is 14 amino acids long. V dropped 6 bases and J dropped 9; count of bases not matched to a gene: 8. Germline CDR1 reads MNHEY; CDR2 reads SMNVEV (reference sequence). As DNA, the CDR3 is TGTGCCAGCAGCTTAGGGACTAGCGTTGGTGAGCAGTTCTTC. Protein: CASSLGTSVGEQFF.

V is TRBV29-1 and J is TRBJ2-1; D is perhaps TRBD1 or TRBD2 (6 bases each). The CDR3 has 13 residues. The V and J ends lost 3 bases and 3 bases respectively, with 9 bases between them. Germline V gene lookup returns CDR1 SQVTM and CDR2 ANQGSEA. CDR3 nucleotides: TGCAGCGTTGAGGGGGGCTACTACAATGAGCAGTTCTTC. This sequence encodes CSVEGGYYNEQFF.

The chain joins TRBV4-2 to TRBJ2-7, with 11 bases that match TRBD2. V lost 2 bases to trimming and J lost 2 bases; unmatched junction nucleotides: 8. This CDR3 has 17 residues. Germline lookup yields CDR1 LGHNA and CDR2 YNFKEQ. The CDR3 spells CASSQPHLAGGAYEQYF. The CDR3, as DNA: TGTGCCAGCAGCCAACCTCATCTAGCGGGGGGCGCCTACGAGCAGTACTTC.

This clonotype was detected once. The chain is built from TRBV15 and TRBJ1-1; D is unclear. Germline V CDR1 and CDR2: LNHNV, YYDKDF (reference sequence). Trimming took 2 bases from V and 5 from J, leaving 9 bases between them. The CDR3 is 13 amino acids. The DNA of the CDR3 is TGTGCCACCAGCAGATCTAGGTTTACTGAAGCTTTCTTT. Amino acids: CATSRSRFTEAFF.